This record covers a single T cell receptor beta chain. Its antigen is currently unknown. With a J-beta primer mix and a sample-barcoded 5' primer, a second PCR ran 7 to 11 cycles. TCRdb re-called the 5' RACE reads with MiXCR, one entry per CDR3 protein. The data hold roughly 1.5 million distinct CDR3 sequences, with about 45% observed a single time. These data belong to a study of blood T cells in healthy people across ages. Study overall: Roughly one uniquely barcoded beta molecule per two T cells was captured.

Study outcomes and limitations: Across the age range, TCR beta diversity per million T cells fell in a roughly linear way.

The sequence was obtained from a woman aged 18-29 years in good health. Sequencing was done on a sample of blood.

CDR3 nucleotide sequence: TGCGCCAGCAGCTTAACAAGGGGGGCCGCCGTCAATGAGCAGTTCTTC. The encoded protein is CASSLTRGAAVNEQFF. This rearrangement joins TRBV5-1 to TRBJ2-1; D is possibly TRBD1 or TRBD2 (6 bases each). The CDR3 is 16 residues long. V shed 2 bases and J shed 6 bases, with 18 bases lying between them. The V gene's germline CDR1 is SGHRS and CDR2 YFSETQ.